These 29 T cell receptor beta chains came from one sample sequenced in a study of blood T cells in healthy people across ages. A sample-barcoded 5' primer and a J-beta primer mix were used in a second PCR of about 7 to 12 cycles. Each CDR3 protein is one row after TCRdb ran MiXCR on the 5' RACE reads. The sample has around 900,000 distinct CDR3 sequences; roughly half are singletons. Material for sequencing was blood. The receptors here all came from an older woman in good health.

To note about this clonotype: A read error may explain this, as a much larger clone is one base away. The gene calls are TRBV28 and TRBJ2-7; D is unclear. This CDR3 contains 13 residues. V shed 1 base and J shed 7 bases, with 11 bases lying between them. Germline CDR1 is MDHEN and CDR2 is SYDVKM. This CDR3 reads CASSLFSFGEQYF. CDR3 DNA: TGTGCCAGCAGTTTATTTAGTTTTGGGGAGCAGTACTTC.

This clonotype was counted a few times. The rearrangement uses TRBV6-1 and TRBJ2-3; the match to TRBD1 covers 8 bases. Germline V CDR1 and CDR2: MNHNS, SASEGT. V shed 6 bases and J 3 bases; nucleotides not matched to a gene: 8. This CDR3 is 15 amino acids long. CDR3 bases: TGTGCCAGCAGGACTCGGGACAGGTTAACAGATACGCAGTATTTT. It encodes CASRTRDRLTDTQYF.

The rearrangement links TRBV18 to TRBJ2-7; tentatively, D is TRBD1 (5 bases). V gave up 3 bases and J gave up 3 bases, with 12 bases separating them. The CDR3 length is 14 residues. Per the germline V gene, CDR1 is KGHSH and CDR2 is LQKENI. The CDR3, as DNA: TGTGCCAGCTCACCCTCGGTAGGGGTCTACGAGCAGTACTTC. It is translated as CASSPSVGVYEQYF.

CDR3 loop: CSATRTSPSYNEQFF. CDR3 DNA: TGCAGTGCTACCAGGACTAGCCCCTCCTACAATGAGCAGTTCTTC. This chain links TRBV20-1 with TRBJ2-1, with 8 bases that match TRBD2. V lost 4 bases, J lost 0 bases, and 5 bases stayed unmatched. The CDR3 is made up of 15 amino acids. Germline CDR1 is DFQATT and CDR2 is SNEGSKA (reference sequence).

About this clonotype: An end of the junction differs from the germline gene, which may be a read error. The V and J genes are TRBV29-1 and TRBJ2-7; a weak D match, TRBD2 (7 bases). This CDR3 is built from 14 residues. The germline V gene has CDR1 SQVTM and CDR2 ANQGSEA. In DNA, the CDR3 is TGCAGCGCCCGGGGGGCAGGCCAGAACTACGGGCAGTACTTC. This encodes CSARGAGQNYGQYF.

The genes are TRBV9 and TRBJ2-1; D not resolved. Germline V gene data show CDR1 as SGDLS and CDR2 as YYNGEE. CDR3 length: 12 amino acids. With 2 bases removed from V and 10 bases from J, the gap between germline ends came to 10 bases. CDR3 DNA: TGTGCCAGCAGCGTTTCGATGGGCGAGCAGTTCTTC. It codes for CASSVSMGEQFF.

This clonotype occurred once. This chain connects TRBV5-5 to TRBJ2-7; D gene uncertain. V lost 4 bases to trimming and J lost 2 bases, with 13 bases between them. The CDR3 sequence is 14 residues long. CDR1 and CDR2 (germline): SGHKS, YYEKEE (reference sequence). CDR3 loop: CASSVSPTTYEQYF. CDR3 bases: TGTGCCAGCAGCGTGTCTCCGACGACCTACGAGCAGTACTTC.

The chain couples TRBV7-2 to TRBJ1-2; D call uncertain. V was pared by 5 bases and J by 3 bases, with 16 bases between. This CDR3 spans 15 amino acids. Germline values: CDR1 SGHTA, CDR2 FQGNSA. The CDR3 sequence is CASSPVQASYYGYTF. In DNA form, the CDR3 reads TGTGCCAGCAGCCCCGTGCAGGCCTCTTACTATGGCTACACCTTC.

This chain uses TRBV7-9 with TRBJ1-2; maybe TRBD1 (5 bases). Trimming removed 1 base at V and 8 bases at J, with 20 bases between. Germline V lookup: CDR1 SEHNR, CDR2 FQNEAQ (reference sequence). CDR3 length: 16 amino acids. CDR3 region: CASSLVGAGESLGYTF. The CDR3 DNA sequence: TGTGCCAGCAGCTTAGTTGGGGCAGGCGAATCCCTAGGCTACACCTTC. Combining the CDR3 with reference TRBV7-9 and TRBJ1-2 gives the whole variable domain DTGVSQNPRHKITKRGQNVTFRCDPISEHNRLYWYRQTLGQGPEFLTYFQNEAQLEKSRLLSDRFSAERPKGSFSTLEIQRTEQGDSAMYLCASSLVGAGESLGYTFGSGTRLTVV.

The chain is built from TRBV25-1 and TRBJ1-2; D might be TRBD1 (5 bases). Germline CDR1 reads MGHDK; CDR2 reads SYGVNS. This CDR3 contains 15 residues. V was cut by 1 base and J by 5 bases, with 14 bases left in between. CDR3 in DNA: TGTGCCAGCAGTGAATCAGGGTTTTCCGCTTATGGCTACACCTTC. The encoded protein is CASSESGFSAYGYTF.

This sequence joins TRBV6-5 and TRBJ1-2; 8 nucleotides match TRBD1. CDR1 MNHEY and CDR2 SVGAGI come from the germline V gene. V lost 6 bases to trimming and J lost 6 bases; unmatched junction nucleotides: 6. The CDR3 length is 13 residues. The CDR3 is CASSRRTGNGYTF. The CDR3 region has the DNA TGTGCCAGCAGCCGCCGGACAGGGAATGGCTACACCTTC.

This chain uses TRBV7-2 with TRBJ2-7; 11 bases are shared with TRBD2. The CDR3 runs 14 residues. Germline lookup yields CDR1 SGHTA and CDR2 FQGNSA. Trimming at V came to 7 bases and at J to 5 bases, leaving 7 bases not matched to a gene. Here the CDR3 DNA reads TGTGCCAGCAACGGACTAGCGGGCCCCCACGAGCAGTACTTC. It is translated as CASNGLAGPHEQYF.

In this sample, this clonotype turned up a few times. The chain employs TRBV10-3 and TRBJ2-5, with D perhaps given as TRBD1 or TRBD2 (5 bases each). Germline values: CDR1 ENHRY, CDR2 SYGVKD. The length of the CDR3 is 14 residues. V was clipped by 8 bases and J by 5 bases, with 18 bases between them. The CDR3 loop is CAIVRAAEGETQYF. CDR3 DNA: TGTGCCATCGTCCGAGCCGCCGAGGGGGAGACCCAGTACTTC.

This chain links TRBV29-1 with TRBJ1-1; D ambiguous. Germline CDR1 and CDR2: SQVTM and ANQGSEA. This CDR3 has 12 amino acids. V was pared by 7 bases and J by 2 bases, with 11 bases between. CDR3 protein: CSASNDNTEAFF. CDR3 sequence (DNA): TGCAGCGCTAGCAATGATAACACTGAAGCTTTCTTT. The variable domain in full, with the rest retrieved from reference TRBV29-1 and TRBJ1-1, is SAVISQKPSRDICQRGTSLTIQCQVDSQVTMMFWYRQQPGQSLTLIATANQGSEATYESGFVIDKFPISRPNLTFSTLTVSNMSPEDSSIYLCSASNDNTEAFFGQGTRLTVV.

This clonotype appeared a few times. This chain uses TRBV4-1 with TRBJ1-4; D is possibly TRBD1 (5 bases). Germline V gene data show CDR1 as MGHRA and CDR2 as YSYEKL. V was shortened by 2 bases and J by 3 bases, with 16 bases between the two germline ends. The CDR3 is made up of 17 amino acids. DNA for the CDR3: TGCGCCAGCAGCCAAATTGGCGGGACCCGGGCTAATGAAAAACTGTTTTTT. It translates to CASSQIGGTRANEKLFF.

This clonotype has just a few counts. The J gene is TRBJ2-1, the V gene TRBV7-2, with TRBD2 matching 9 bases. Trimming removed 1 base from V and 3 bases from J; junction bases left unmatched: 1. This CDR3 region has 15 residues. CDR1 is SGHTA and CDR2 is FQGNSA in the germline V gene. The CDR3 nucleotides are TGTGCCAGCAGCTTAGGGCGGGGGGGCTACAATGAGCAGTTCTTC. This codes for CASSLGRGGYNEQFF.

The chain employs TRBV20-1 and TRBJ2-6; D may be TRBD1 (5 bases). Germline loops: CDR1 DFQATT, CDR2 SNEGSKA (reference sequence). Trimming removed 3 bases at V and 11 bases at J, with 11 bases between. The CDR3 has 12 amino acids. The CDR3 spells CSASQGRDVLTF. For the CDR3, the DNA is TGCAGTGCTAGTCAGGGCCGCGACGTCCTGACTTTC.

The rearrangement links TRBV28 to TRBJ2-1; D is uncertain. CDR1 is MDHEN and CDR2 is SYDVKM in the germline V gene. The CDR3 covers 18 residues. V was trimmed by 6 bases and J by 0 bases, leaving 21 bases between them. CDR3 in amino acids: CASSPPGPPWGSYNEQFF. CDR3 nucleotide sequence: TGTGCCAGCAGCCCCCCAGGACCCCCCTGGGGCTCCTACAATGAGCAGTTCTTC.

The chain links TRBV29-1 to TRBJ2-5; 7 nucleotides line up with TRBD2. The DNA end is more similar to TRBJ2-1, so the J call may be wrong. Germline loops: CDR1 SQVTM, CDR2 ANQGSEA. CDR3 length: 15 amino acids. CDR3 in DNA: TGCAGCGTTGGGTCTAGCGGAATGTACCAAGAGACCCAGTTCTTC. Translated: CSVGSSGMYQETQFF.

The chain recombines TRBV5-1 with TRBJ1-2, with TRBD1 matching 7 bases. The junction had 17 bases not matched to a gene; V was cut back by 3 bases and J by 6 bases. The CDR3 loop spans 17 amino acids. CDR1 is SGHRS and CDR2 is YFSETQ in the germline V gene. CDR3 sequence: CASSYKTGSRVVDGYTF. CDR3 in DNA: TGCGCCAGCAGCTATAAGACAGGGTCTAGAGTGGTGGATGGCTACACCTTC.

The gene calls are TRBV30 and TRBJ1-2; TRBD1 is a possible D gene (5 bases). Germline assignment: CDR1 GTSNPN and CDR2 SVGIG (reference sequence). This CDR3 is 12 amino acids long. The V end lost 7 bases, the J end lost 6 bases, and 15 bases lay between the germline ends. CDR3 amino acids: CASRNRRHGYTF. In nucleotides, the CDR3 is TGTGCCTCAAGGAACAGGCGCCATGGCTACACCTTC.

V gene TRBV7-6 combines with J gene TRBJ2-6; D remains ambiguous. V lost 8 bases and J 2 bases, leaving 7 bases between the germline ends. The CDR3 has 13 amino acids. Germline loops: CDR1 SGHVS, CDR2 FNYEAQ. In nucleotides, the CDR3 is TGTGCCAGCGGGTCAACTGGGGCCAACGTCCTGACTTTC. It yields the protein CASGSTGANVLTF.

Of note for this clonotype: A junction boundary mismatches the germline segment, possibly from a read error. This chain joins TRBV7-2 and TRBJ2-6; tentatively, D is TRBD1 (5 bases). This CDR3 has 14 amino acids. Per germline, CDR1 SGHTA and CDR2 FQGNSA. CDR3: CASNLGSGADVLTF. In DNA form, the CDR3 reads TGTGCCAGCAACTTGGGCTCTGGGGCCGACGTCCTGACTTTC.

This clonotype is a singleton in its sample. This chain uses TRBV7-9 with TRBJ2-5; no clear D gene. The CDR3 is 14 amino acids. Trimming took 5 bases from V and 2 from J, leaving 12 bases between them. Germline V gene sequence: CDR1 SEHNR, CDR2 FQNEAQ (reference sequence). The CDR3 sequence is CASSAGLTQETQYF. Here the CDR3 DNA reads TGTGCCAGCAGCGCCGGGTTAACTCAAGAGACCCAGTACTTC.

V and J are TRBV12-3 or TRBV12-4 and TRBJ1-6; D may be TRBD1 (5 bases). V was trimmed by 7 bases and J by 7 bases, leaving 14 bases between them. The CDR3 consists of 14 residues. For the CDR3, the DNA is TGTGCCAGCACTTCGGGGGGAGACAATTCACCCCTCCACTTT. Its translation: CASTSGGDNSPLHF.

This chain connects TRBV7-2 to TRBJ2-5, with 12 bases aligning to TRBD2. CDR3 length: 17 amino acids. Trimming cost V 0 bases and J 1 base; bases outside gene matches: 3. Germline CDR1 reads SGHTA; CDR2 reads FQGNSA. The CDR3 region is CASSLARTSGVQETQYF. CDR3 DNA sequence: TGTGCCAGCAGCTTAGCCAGGACTAGCGGGGTCCAAGAGACCCAGTACTTC.

This clonotype showed up just a few times. The chain carries TRBV7-3 and TRBJ2-3; D remains unclear. V was clipped by 3 bases and J by 2 bases, with 9 bases between them. The germline V gene encodes CDR1 SGHTA and CDR2 FQGTGA. CDR3 length: 14 amino acids. The CDR3 bases are TGTGCCAGCAGCTTTGGCGGCCTCACAGATACGCAGTATTTT. Its protein product is CASSFGGLTDTQYF.

The rearrangement links TRBV10-1 to TRBJ2-7; D may be TRBD1 (6 bases). The tail of the sequence fits TRBJ2-4 better, so the J call may be wrong. This CDR3 is built from 14 residues. Germline CDR1 WNHNN, CDR2 SYGVQD (reference sequence). The CDR3 DNA reads TGCGCCAGCAGTGATACAGGGAAGCAAAACATTCAGTACTTC. It specifies CASSDTGKQNIQYF.

This chain links TRBV10-3 with TRBJ2-7, with a weak D call TRBD1 (7 bases). This CDR3 has 14 amino acids. The germline V gene encodes CDR1 ENHRY and CDR2 SYGVKD. V gave up 4 bases and J gave up 4 bases, with 14 bases separating them. Here the CDR3 reads CAISGRQGGYEQYF. In DNA form, the CDR3 reads TGTGCCATCAGTGGGCGACAGGGAGGATACGAGCAGTACTTC.